This T cell receptor (beta chain) derives from a study of shared clonotypes between healthy human individuals. Measured with immunoSEQ multiplex PCR; TCRdb has only the in-frame clones, and not every one. The sample carries about 680,000 clones, roughly 70% recorded once. Whole-study findings and limits: Sharing across four donors was highest in naive CD4 (approximately 5%) and lowest in memory CD8 (0.4%). Sorted-subset sequencing was shown by rarefaction to be incomplete despite large depth. An expected dependence of interdonor clonotype sharing on sequencing depth was noted.

Comments on this clone: Its antigen is unknown.

V lost 8 bases, J lost 2 bases, and 9 bases lay in between. Per the germline V gene, CDR1 is SNHLY and CDR2 is FYNNEI. CDR3 size: 13 residues. The donor cohort consisted entirely of Caucasian adults residing in Nashville, Tennessee. The chain has TRBV2 and TRBJ2-2, with D possibly being TRBD1 or TRBD2 (5 bases each). The source is a woman in her thirties in good health. The sample taken for sequencing was memory CD4+ T cells sorted from blood. The subset is: CD45RA-negative fraction. The CDR3 spells CASGTRNTGELFF. CDR3 nucleotides: TGTGCCAGCGGGACCAGAAACACCGGGGAGCTGTTTTTT.